This T cell receptor beta chain stems from a study of shared clonotypes between healthy human individuals. Germline CDR1 SGDLS, CDR2 YYNGEE. This CDR3 is 15 amino acids long. V shed 6 bases and J shed 1 base, with 13 bases lying between them. This table comes from immunoSEQ multiplex PCR, and its TCRdb copy is limited to in-frame clones, with some not included. The sample lists about 530,000 clones, 90% to 97% occurring once. The specimen sequenced was naive CD4+ T cells sorted from blood. Sample subset: CD45RA+ positively selected. This sequence originates from a woman in her twenties or thirties in good health. V gene TRBV9 combines with J gene TRBJ2-2; D possibly corresponds to TRBD2 (6 bases). CDR3 loop: CASTLRGMNTGELFF. The CDR3 nucleotides are TGTGCCAGCACCCTACGCGGGATGAACACCGGGGAGCTGTTTTTT.